The next 9 T cell receptor beta chains were all read from a single sample in a study of blood T cell repertoires in COVID-19. Sequencing was performed with immunoSEQ multiplex PCR; in TCRdb, only in-frame clones are kept and a portion is missing. The sample lists 90,000 to 150,000 clones, over 60% occurring once. Specimen: peripheral blood. These TCRs come from an elderly woman with acute or convalescent COVID-19.

This chain joins TRBV11-2 and TRBJ2-3; D is undetermined. V lost 5 bases, J lost 8 bases, and 14 bases lay in between. CDR3 length equals 13 residues. CDR1 and CDR2 from the germline V gene are SGHAT and FQNNGV. This CDR3 reads CASSSIELSTQYF. The CDR3, as DNA: TGTGCCAGCAGCAGCATTGAACTTAGTACGCAGTATTTT.

About this clone itself: The same CDR3 also results from other DNA sequences found in this sample. The V gene is TRBV19, the J gene TRBJ1-5; a possible D gene is TRBD1 (5 bases). Germline CDR1 LNHDA, CDR2 SQIVND (reference sequence). The V end was cut by 5 bases, the J end by 4 bases, with 12 bases between. The CDR3 has 14 amino acids. CDR3: CASSPSGGNQPQHF. CDR3 coding DNA: TGTGCCAGTAGTCCTTCGGGGGGTAATCAGCCCCAGCATTTT.

V gene TRBV7-6 combines with J gene TRBJ2-3; the match to TRBD2 covers 16 bases. There are 17 residues in the CDR3. V lost 5 bases and J lost 3; bases outside the gene matches: 5. Germline V gene sequence: CDR1 SGHVS, CDR2 FNYEAQ. CDR3 nucleotide sequence: TGTGCCAGCAGCGGGGGACTAGCGGGAGGGGGGACAGATACGCAGTATTTT. This translates into CASSGGLAGGGTDTQYF.

This clone was counted a single time. The CDR3 DNA is TGTGCCAGCAGCTTTAGGGGGCAGGAGAACACTGAAGCTTTCTTT. It translates to CASSFRGQENTEAFF. The chain combines TRBV7-2 with TRBJ1-1; TRBD1 aligns across 7 bases. Germline V gives CDR1 SGHTA, CDR2 FQGNSA. The V gene end was trimmed by 3 bases and the J gene end by 1 base; junction bases not matched to a gene: 5. CDR3 length equals 15 residues.

The chain has TRBV10-3 and TRBJ1-5; D gene ambiguous. Looked up from germline, CDR1 is ENHRY and CDR2 is SYGVKD. CDR3 length: 9 amino acids. V lost 9 bases and J 7 bases, leaving 4 bases between the germline ends. Here the CDR3 reads CAIRQPQHF. The CDR3, as DNA: TGTGCCATACGGCAGCCCCAGCATTTT.

The V and J genes are TRBV5-6 and TRBJ1-6; D perhaps matches TRBD1 (5 bases). CDR1 is SGHDT and CDR2 is YYEEEE in the germline V gene. Trimming removed 0 bases from V and 9 bases from J, with 7 bases in between. The CDR3 totals 13 residues. The CDR3 spells CASSLVDSSPLHF. The CDR3 coding sequence is TGTGCCAGCAGCTTGGTAGACAGTTCACCCCTCCACTTT.

This chain uses TRBV19 with TRBJ1-2; 10 bases match TRBD1. Trimming took 6 bases from V and 5 from J; bases not matched to a gene: 6. Germline loops: CDR1 LNHDA, CDR2 SQIVND (reference sequence). The CDR3 contains 14 residues. Written as DNA, the CDR3 is TGTGCCAGTAGAACCGGGACAGGGGTTTATGGCTACACCTTC. Translated: CASRTGTGVYGYTF.

The rearrangement uses TRBV4-2 and TRBJ1-2; D remains unclear. This CDR3 contains 12 residues. Trimming removed 1 base at V and 14 bases at J, with 14 bases between. From germline, CDR1 is LGHNA and CDR2 YNFKEQ. CDR3 nucleotides: TGTGCCAGCAGCCAAGTGGGCACCTTTTTTACCTTC. This gives the protein CASSQVGTFFTF.

The CDR3 here is CASSLGLAGAGELFF. CDR3 bases: TGCGCCAGCAGCTTGGGACTAGCGGGAGCCGGGGAGCTGTTTTTT. The genes are TRBV5-1 and TRBJ2-2; 12 positions agree with TRBD2. This CDR3 is built from 15 residues. Looked up from germline, CDR1 is SGHRS and CDR2 is YFSETQ. The V and J ends lost 0 bases and 6 bases, in that order; junction bases with no gene match: 0.